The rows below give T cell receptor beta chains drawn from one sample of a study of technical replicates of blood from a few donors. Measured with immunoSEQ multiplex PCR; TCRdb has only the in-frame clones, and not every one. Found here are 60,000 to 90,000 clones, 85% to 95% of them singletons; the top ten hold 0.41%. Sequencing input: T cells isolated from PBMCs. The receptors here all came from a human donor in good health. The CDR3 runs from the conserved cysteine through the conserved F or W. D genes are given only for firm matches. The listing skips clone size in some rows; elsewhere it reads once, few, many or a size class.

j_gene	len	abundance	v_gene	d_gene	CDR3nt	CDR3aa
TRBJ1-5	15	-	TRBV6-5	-	TGTGCCAGCAGTTCGACGCAGGGTCGAAGGCAGCCCCAGCATTTT	CASSSTQGRRQPQHF
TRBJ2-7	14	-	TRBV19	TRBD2	TGTGCCAGTAGTATATCGGCTAGCGGATACGAGCAGTACTTC	CASSISASGYEQYF
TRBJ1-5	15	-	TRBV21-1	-	TGTGCCAGCAGCAAATGGGAGGGGCGGAGGGGGCCCCAGCATTTT	CASSKWEGRRGPQHF
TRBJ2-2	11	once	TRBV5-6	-	TGTGCCAGCAGCTTCTCCGGGGAGCTGTTTTTT	CASSFSGELFF
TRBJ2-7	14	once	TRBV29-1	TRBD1	TGCAGCATCTCGACAGGGTATTCAGCCTACGAGCAGTACTTC	CSISTGYSAYEQYF
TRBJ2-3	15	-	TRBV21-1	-	TGTGCCAGCAGCAAGCTAGCCGCAGGGGCAGATACGCAGTATTTT	CASSKLAAGADTQYF
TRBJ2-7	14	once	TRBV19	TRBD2	TGTGCCAGTAGGGCAAGCGGGGTAGGGTACGAGCAGTACTTC	CASRASGVGYEQYF
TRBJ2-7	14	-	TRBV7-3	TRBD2	TGTGCCAGCAGCTTAGGGGTAGCGGGTTACGAGCAGTACTTC	CASSLGVAGYEQYF
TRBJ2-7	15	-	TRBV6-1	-	TGTGCCAGCAGTGAGGGGAGGACAGGTTCCTACGAGCAGTACTTC	CASSEGRTGSYEQYF
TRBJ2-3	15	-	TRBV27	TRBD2	TGTGCCAGCAGTTTATACGGGAGGGGCACAGATACGCAGTATTTT	CASSLYGRGTDTQYF
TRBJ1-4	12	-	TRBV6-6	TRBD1	TGTGCCAGCAGTCAAGGACAGGGACTACTGTTTTTT	CASSQGQGLLFF
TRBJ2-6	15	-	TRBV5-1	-	TGCGCCAGCAGCTCAGGGCCCCCTGGGGCCAACGTCCTGACTTTC	CASSSGPPGANVLTF
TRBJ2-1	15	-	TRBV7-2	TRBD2	TGTGCCAGCAGTTTAGCGGGGGCGTCGTACAATGAGCAGTTCTTC	CASSLAGASYNEQFF
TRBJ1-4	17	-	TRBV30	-	TGTGCCTGGAATTCCTTCTCCGGGGGGCCAACTAATGAAAAACTGTTTTTT	CAWNSFSGGPTNEKLFF
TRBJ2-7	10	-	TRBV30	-	TGTGCCACCAGCTCCTACGAGCAGTACTTC	CATSSYEQYF
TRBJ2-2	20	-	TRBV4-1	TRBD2	TGCGCCAGCAGCCAAGATACCACTAGCGGGAGAGCACGGTACACCGGGGAGCTGTTTTTT	CASSQDTTSGRARYTGELFF
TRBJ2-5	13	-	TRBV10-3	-	TGTGCCGCGAGGGAGAGACCTCAAGAGACCCAGTACTTC	CAARERPQETQYF
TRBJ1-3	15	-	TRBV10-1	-	TGCGCCAGCAGTGAGTCTGTACAGGCTGGAAACACCATATATTTT	CASSESVQAGNTIYF
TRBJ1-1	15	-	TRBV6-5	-	TGTGCCAGCAGTTCGTCAAACTTAGGGGGCACTGAAGCTTTCTTT	CASSSSNLGGTEAFF
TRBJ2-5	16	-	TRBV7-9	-	TGTGCCAGCAGCTTAGGGGCCGAGCAAAAACGGGAGACCCAGTACTTC	CASSLGAEQKRETQYF
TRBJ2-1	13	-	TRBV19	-	TGTGCCAGTAGTATAGTGGTAGCCCATGAGCAGTTCTTC	CASSIVVAHEQFF